These 31 T cell receptor beta chains share one sample of origin, sequenced in a study of shared clonotypes between healthy human individuals. This table comes from immunoSEQ multiplex PCR, and its TCRdb copy is limited to in-frame clones, with some not included. The sample shows about 450,000 clones, around three quarters of them seen only once. What was sequenced was PBMCs. The receptors were gathered from a woman aged 40 to 49 in good health. Some clones in this sample may be carry-over from other donors' samples.

This clone was seen only once. The chain links TRBV11-2 to TRBJ2-7; tentatively, D is TRBD1 (6 bases). The CDR3 covers 16 residues. V lost 5 bases and J 0 bases, leaving 17 bases between the germline ends. Germline lookup yields CDR1 SGHAT and CDR2 FQNNGV. The CDR3 DNA reads as TGTGCCAGCAGCGTTGGATCGACAGGTCGCTCCTACGAGCAGTACTTC. Translation gives CASSVGSTGRSYEQYF.

This clone was counted once. This chain links TRBV5-1 with TRBJ2-3; 14 bases fit TRBD2. This CDR3 has 16 amino acids. Losses at the gene ends were 4 bases for V and 7 bases for J; bases not matched to a gene: 8. Per germline, CDR1 SGHRS and CDR2 YFSETQ. CDR3 bases: TGCGCCAGCAGCCCACGGACTAGCGGGGGGAGGAATACGCAGTATTTT. Its translation is CASSPRTSGGRNTQYF.

V gene TRBV4-3 combines with J gene TRBJ2-5; 11 bases map to TRBD1. The V segment lost 0 bases and the J segment 5 bases; nucleotides outside the gene matches: 5. This CDR3 has 16 amino acids. CDR1 and CDR2 (germline): LGHNA, YSLEER. As DNA, the CDR3 is TGCGCCAGCAGCCAAGATTTGGGGACAGGGGGGGAGACCCAGTACTTC. Encoded protein: CASSQDLGTGGETQYF.

The gene calls are TRBV18 and TRBJ1-4; unclear D gene. V lost 3 bases and J lost 0, with 11 bases in between. Germline CDR1 and CDR2: KGHSH and LQKENI. This CDR3 comprises 16 residues. CDR3: CASSPNTIATNEKLFF. In DNA form, the CDR3 reads TGTGCCAGCTCACCTAACACAATAGCAACTAATGAAAAACTGTTTTTT.

The V call is TRBV28, the J call TRBJ2-1, with 12 bases aligning to TRBD1. CDR1 is MDHEN and CDR2 is SYDVKM in the germline V gene. The CDR3 is 15 amino acids. J was trimmed by 9 bases and V by 5 bases; bases with no gene match: 8. The CDR3 protein is CASSPRGTGGSEQFF. CDR3 in DNA: TGTGCCAGCAGTCCTAGAGGGACAGGGGGCAGTGAGCAGTTCTTC.

This clone was seen once. The chain links TRBV7-9 to TRBJ2-6, with D perhaps matching TRBD2 (6 bases). The CDR3 contains 15 residues. Trimming cost V 7 bases and J 4 bases, with 14 bases left between them. Germline CDR1 is SEHNR and CDR2 is FQNEAQ (reference sequence). The CDR3 DNA reads as TGTGCCAGCACCTGCGGCGGGGCCGGGGCCAACGTCCTGACTTTC. Translating gives CASTCGGAGANVLTF.

V usage is TRBV7-3 and J usage is TRBJ2-2; TRBD2 might be the D (6 bases). Germline-derived CDR1 and CDR2 are SGHTA and FQGTGA. V lost 5 bases and J 1 base, leaving 11 bases between the germline ends. The CDR3 consists of 15 residues. The CDR3 reads CASSRNSGNTGELFF. The DNA of the CDR3 is TGTGCCAGCAGCAGAAATAGCGGGAACACCGGGGAGCTGTTTTTT.

This chain joins TRBV18 and TRBJ2-2; TRBD1 agrees at 9 bases. The CDR3 runs 17 residues. V was clipped by 1 base and J by 5 bases; unmatched bases: 8. Germline V lookup: CDR1 KGHSH, CDR2 LQKENI. The CDR3 DNA sequence: TGTGCCAGCTCACCACTGGCCGGGACAGGGACAACCGGGGAGCTGTTTTTT. Translating gives CASSPLAGTGTTGELFF.

The chain combines TRBV21-1 with TRBJ1-5; the table names TRBD1, a call not compared with the DNA. TRBV21-1 is annotated as a pseudogene. The CDR3 totals 18 residues. CDR3 bases: TGTGCCAGCAGCAAGAACATCCCGGGACAGAGTATCAATCAGCCCCAGCATTTT. This translates into CASSKNIPGQSINQPQHF.

The chain is built from TRBV28 and TRBJ2-5, with D maybe TRBD1 (5 bases). Germline values: CDR1 MDHEN, CDR2 SYDVKM. V was shortened by 5 bases and J by 1 base, with 11 bases between the two germline ends. The CDR3 is made up of 14 amino acids. CDR3 nucleotides: TGTGCCAGCAGTACAGGACGCGTCCAAGAGACCCAGTACTTC. Translated: CASSTGRVQETQYF. Based on the CDR3 plus reference TRBV28 and TRBJ2-5, the full variable domain is DVKVTQSSRYLVKRTGEKVFLECVQDMDHENMFWYRQDPGLGLRLIYFSYDVKMKEKGDIPEGYSVSREKKERFSLILESASTNQTSMYLCASSTGRVQETQYFGPGTRLLVL.

Comment on this clone: This sample includes further DNA sequences coding for the same CDR3. This chain uses TRBV5-1 with TRBJ2-5; 7 bases line up with TRBD2. Germline CDR1 and CDR2: SGHRS and YFSETQ. The trim removed 0 bases at V and 4 bases at J, leaving 6 bases unmatched. The length of the CDR3 is 15 residues. CDR3 loop: CASSLGGGSRETQYF. DNA of the CDR3: TGCGCCAGCAGCTTGGGTGGCGGGAGTCGAGAGACCCAGTACTTC.

V and J are TRBV5-6 and TRBJ2-7, with D possibly matching TRBD1 (5 bases). CDR3 size: 14 residues. Trimming pared 1 base from V and 4 bases from J, leaving 12 bases between. Germline values: CDR1 SGHDT, CDR2 YYEEEE. The CDR3 spells CASSLQGLGYEQYF. CDR3 nucleotides: TGTGCCAGCAGCTTGCAGGGCCTTGGGTACGAGCAGTACTTC. Full variable domain (outside the CDR3, taken from reference TRBV5-6 and TRBJ2-7): DAGVTQSPTHLIKTRGQQVTLRCSPKSGHDTVSWYQQALGQGPQFIFQYYEEEERQRGNFPDRFSGHQFPNYSSELNVNALLLGDSALYLCASSLQGLGYEQYFGPGTRLTVT.

V is TRBV28 and J is TRBJ2-3; D is unresolved. CDR1 MDHEN and CDR2 SYDVKM come from the germline V gene. This CDR3 contains 13 residues. With 3 bases removed from V and 2 bases from J, the gap between germline ends came to 6 bases. CDR3 coding DNA: TGTGCCAGCAGTTTGGGTGCCACAGATACGCAGTATTTT. It yields the protein CASSLGATDTQYF.

The V and J genes are TRBV6-5 and TRBJ1-2, with D possibly TRBD1 on 5 matching bases. V was shortened by 2 bases and J by 0 bases, with 7 bases between the two germline ends. This CDR3 contains 14 residues. Per the germline V gene, CDR1 is MNHEY and CDR2 is SVGAGI. CDR3 nucleotides: TGTGCCAGCAGTTACACAGGCGCTAACTATGGCTACACCTTC. Translating gives CASSYTGANYGYTF.

Points on this clone: A read error is likely here: a far larger clone is one base away. This chain links TRBV7-2 with TRBJ1-6; D is undetermined. This CDR3 region has 15 residues. CDR1 and CDR2 from the germline V gene are SGHTA and FQGNSA. CDR3 in amino acids: CAGSLSGPYNSPLHF. CDR3 nucleotide sequence: TGTGCCGGCAGCTTAAGCGGACCGTATAATTCACCCCTCCACTTT.

This chain joins TRBV7-9 and TRBJ1-6; a weak D match, TRBD1 (5 bases). With 3 bases removed from V and 10 bases from J, the gap between germline ends came to 13 bases. There are 14 residues in the CDR3. Per the germline V gene, CDR1 is SEHNR and CDR2 is FQNEAQ (reference sequence). This CDR3 reads CASSFGGNGSPLHF. CDR3 sequence (DNA): TGTGCCAGCAGCTTTGGGGGGAACGGCTCACCCCTCCACTTT.

This chain connects TRBV27 to TRBJ1-4; D is undetermined. CDR3 size: 14 residues. Trimming pared 5 bases from V and 5 bases from J, leaving 12 bases between. In germline, CDR1 is MNHEY, CDR2 SMNVEV (reference sequence). Written as DNA, the CDR3 is TGTGCCAGCAGTAAGGCAGGAGGGAATGAAAAACTGTTTTTT. It is translated as CASSKAGGNEKLFF.

The chain combines TRBV9 with TRBJ1-2, with 7 bases fitting TRBD1. CDR1 and CDR2 (germline): SGDLS, YYNGEE. The CDR3 consists of 12 residues. V was clipped by 7 bases and J by 8 bases; unmatched bases: 8. The CDR3: CASAKGARGYTF. CDR3 coding DNA: TGTGCCAGCGCAAAGGGGGCGCGCGGCTACACCTTC.

The V and J genes are TRBV11-1 and TRBJ2-7; D is ambiguous. Germline V gene data show CDR1 as SGHAT and CDR2 as FQDESV (reference sequence). This CDR3 has 14 residues. The V end was cut by 1 base, the J end by 1 base, with 8 bases between. The CDR3 reads CASSLDSFSYEQYF. In nucleotides, the CDR3 is TGTGCCAGCAGCTTAGATAGTTTTTCCTACGAGCAGTACTTC.

At least ten counts were recorded for this clone. The chain carries TRBV10-2 and TRBJ2-1; 12 bases agree with TRBD2. This CDR3 region has 21 residues. Germline CDR1 reads WSHSY; CDR2 reads SAAADI. With 4 bases clipped from V and 8 bases from J, the junction kept 24 bases outside the gene matches. DNA for the CDR3: TGCGCCAGCAGTGGAAGGTTTGGGGCCGCCCTAGCGGGAGGGCCGGGGGATGAGCAGTTCTTC. Its translation is CASSGRFGAALAGGPGDEQFF.

In DNA form, the CDR3 reads TGCGCCAGCAGCCAACTAGCGGGAGAGAAGTACGAGCAGTACTTC. This sequence encodes CASSQLAGEKYEQYF. The chain joins TRBV4-1 to TRBJ2-7; the match to TRBD2 covers 10 bases. This CDR3 has 15 residues. V lost 2 bases to trimming and J lost 4 bases; unmatched junction nucleotides: 5. Germline-derived CDR1 and CDR2 are MGHRA and YSYEKL.

This chain joins TRBV29-1 and TRBJ2-7; D perhaps matches TRBD2 (7 bases). The CDR3 sequence is 14 residues long. The germline CDR1 and CDR2 sequences are SQVTM and ANQGSEA. Deletions cut 4 bases from V and 3 bases from J, with 16 bases between. The chain's CDR3 is CSVGGAGEHYEQYF. The CDR3, as DNA: TGCAGCGTTGGGGGGGCGGGAGAGCACTACGAGCAGTACTTC.

This clone was counted between two and nine times. The V and J genes are TRBV18 and TRBJ1-1; D call uncertain. The CDR3 contains 14 residues. V lost 6 bases and J 3 bases, leaving 14 bases between the germline ends. Germline V lookup: CDR1 KGHSH, CDR2 LQKENI. The CDR3 loop is CASSPGRVDTEAFF. The CDR3 coding sequence is TGTGCCAGCTCCCCCGGACGGGTAGACACTGAAGCTTTCTTT.

The CDR3 DNA is TGTGCCAGCACCGAGAGCGGGAGGTCCTACAATGAGCAGTTCTTC. Its protein product is CASTESGRSYNEQFF. The rearrangement joins TRBV6-5 to TRBJ2-1, with 9 bases that match TRBD2. The CDR3 has 15 amino acids. In germline, CDR1 is MNHEY, CDR2 SVGAGI. The ends lost 7 bases at V and 1 base at J; junction bases unmatched: 5.

This chain connects TRBV5-5 to TRBJ2-3; 14 nucleotides agree with TRBD2. This CDR3 contains 17 residues. V gave up 1 base and J gave up 4 bases; unmatched junction bases: 5. Germline lookup yields CDR1 SGHKS and CDR2 YYEKEE (reference sequence). The CDR3 here is CASSLPTGLAGADTQYF. Here the CDR3 DNA reads TGTGCCAGCAGCTTGCCCACGGGACTAGCGGGAGCAGATACGCAGTATTTT. Combining the CDR3 with reference TRBV5-5 and TRBJ2-3 gives the whole variable domain DAGVTQSPTHLIKTRGQQVTLRCSPISGHKSVSWYQQVLGQGPQFIFQYYEKEERGRGNFPDRFSARQFPNYSSELNVNALLLGDSALYLCASSLPTGLAGADTQYFGPGTRLTVL.

As regards this clone: A much larger clonotype is one base distant, so this may be a read error. This chain joins TRBV7-3 and TRBJ2-2; 7 bases are shared with TRBD1. The V segment lost 2 bases and the J segment 4 bases; nucleotides outside the gene matches: 1. The CDR3 length is 14 residues. Germline V gene sequence: CDR1 SGHTA, CDR2 FQGTGA. The CDR3 is CASSLDRATGELFF. The CDR3 bases are TGTGCCAGCAGCTTAGACAGGGCCACCGGGGAGCTGTTTTTT.

The chain combines TRBV7-8 with TRBJ1-5; the D is unclear. Per germline, CDR1 SGHVS and CDR2 FQNEAQ. Trimming left V 4 bases short and J 5 bases short, with 9 bases between. This CDR3 spans 13 amino acids. CDR3 sequence (DNA): TGTGCCAGCAGCTCCCGGAGGGATCAGCCCCAGCATTTT. Protein sequence: CASSSRRDQPQHF.

This clone was observed once. V gene TRBV4-3 combines with J gene TRBJ2-5; D perhaps matches TRBD2 (6 bases). V was trimmed by 1 base and J by 1 base, leaving 7 bases between them. Per the germline V gene, CDR1 is LGHNA and CDR2 is YSLEER. There are 14 residues in the CDR3. The CDR3, as DNA: TGCGCCAGCAGCCAAGGGACTATCCAAGAGACCCAGTACTTC. It specifies CASSQGTIQETQYF.

This chain connects TRBV30 to TRBJ2-1, with D unclear. This CDR3 spans 12 amino acids. Germline values: CDR1 GTSNPN, CDR2 SVGIG (reference sequence). Between the trimmed V and J ends, which lost 0 bases and 12 bases, there was a span of 12 bases. In DNA, the CDR3 is TGTGCCTGGAGTGTCTTAGACTGGGGGCAGTTCTTC. Translating gives CAWSVLDWGQFF.

The genes are TRBV2 and TRBJ1-3; D uncertain. V dropped 9 bases and J dropped 3 bases, with 12 bases sitting between them. The length of the CDR3 is 13 residues. The germline V gene has CDR1 SNHLY and CDR2 FYNNEI. This CDR3 reads CARTGYSGNTIYF. CDR3 sequence (DNA): TGTGCCAGAACGGGGTATAGTGGAAACACCATATATTTT. Complete variable domain (other parts from reference TRBV2 and TRBJ1-3): EPEVTQTPSHQVTQMGQEVILRCVPISNHLYFYWYRQILGQKVEFLVSFYNNEISEKSEIFDDQFSVERPDGSNFTLKIRSTKLEDSAMYFCARTGYSGNTIYFGEGSWLTVV.

The chain is built from TRBV7-8 and TRBJ2-7; TRBD1 matches at 10 bases. Germline lookup yields CDR1 SGHVS and CDR2 FQNEAQ. The CDR3 loop spans 14 amino acids. The junction had 6 bases not matched to a gene; V was cut back by 3 bases and J by 7 bases. CDR3 nucleotides: TGTGCCAGCAGCTTCCGGGACAGGGGCCGGGAGCAGTACTTC. Translated: CASSFRDRGREQYF.